The 30 T cell receptor beta chains below come from one sample, sequenced in a study of blood T cell repertoires in COVID-19. Profiled with immunoSEQ multiplex PCR; TCRdb holds only in-frame clones, not every one. Of around 190,000 clones listed, 80% to 90% are singletons. The sample was PBMCs or T cells enriched from blood (not recorded which). The receptors come from a young man with acute COVID-19.

The chain links TRBV6-1 to TRBJ2-5; TRBD2 aligns across 9 bases. The germline V gene encodes CDR1 MNHNS and CDR2 SASEGT. Losses at the gene ends were 3 bases for V and 2 bases for J; bases not matched to a gene: 7. The CDR3 consists of 16 residues. The CDR3 is CASSETAGGGQETQYF. The CDR3 DNA sequence: TGTGCCAGCAGTGAGACGGCGGGAGGGGGGCAAGAGACCCAGTACTTC.

This clone was seen ten or more times. The CDR3 here is CASIGTGGASMDGYTF. CDR3 DNA: TGTGCCAGCATCGGGACAGGGGGCGCTTCTATGGATGGCTACACCTTC. V usage is TRBV2 and J usage is TRBJ1-2, with 12 bases identical to TRBD1. This CDR3 spans 16 amino acids. CDR1 and CDR2 (germline): SNHLY, FYNNEI. V trimming: 7 bases; J trimming: 6 bases; junction bases outside the gene matches: 12.

J is TRBJ1-6 and V is TRBV4-2, with 8 bases aligning to TRBD1. Germline V CDR1 and CDR2: LGHNA, YNFKEQ. CDR3 length equals 16 residues. Trimming took 0 bases from V and 8 from J; bases not matched to a gene: 6. The CDR3 sequence: CASSQDLGQGDSPLHF. In DNA form, the CDR3 reads TGTGCCAGCAGCCAAGATCTCGGACAGGGAGATTCACCCCTCCACTTT.

The chain employs TRBV2 and TRBJ2-7; 7 nucleotides line up with TRBD1. Trimming removed 6 bases from V and 3 bases from J; junction bases left unmatched: 8. The CDR3 runs 14 residues. Germline V gene lookup returns CDR1 SNHLY and CDR2 FYNNEI. CDR3 sequence reads: CASRSTRQGYEQYF. For the CDR3, the DNA is TGTGCCAGCAGGTCAACGAGACAGGGCTACGAGCAGTACTTC.

The sample holds one count of this clone. This CDR3 is CASSRTSGRSPYNEQFF. CDR3 nucleotide sequence: TGTGCCAGCAGCCGGACTAGCGGGAGGAGTCCCTACAATGAGCAGTTCTTC. V usage is TRBV11-2 and J usage is TRBJ2-1; 14 bases fit TRBD2. V dropped 5 bases and J dropped 2; count of bases not matched to a gene: 5. The CDR3 consists of 17 residues. Germline V gene data show CDR1 as SGHAT and CDR2 as FQNNGV. The whole variable domain, remainder taken from reference TRBV11-2 and TRBJ2-1, is EAGVAQSPRYKIIEKRQSVAFWCNPISGHATLYWYQQILGQGPKLLIQFQNNGVVDDSQLPKDRFSAERLKGVDSTLKIQPAKLEDSAVYLCASSRTSGRSPYNEQFFGPGTRLTVL.

V usage is TRBV30 and J usage is TRBJ1-4, with D possibly matching TRBD1 (6 bases). Germline CDR1 and CDR2: GTSNPN and SVGIG (reference sequence). Trimming shortened V by 3 bases and J by 4 bases, and 18 bases separated the two germline ends. The CDR3 extends over 16 amino acids. The CDR3 loop is CAWSPGQLAGNEKLFF. The CDR3 DNA reads TGTGCCTGGAGCCCCGGACAGTTGGCCGGTAATGAAAAACTGTTTTTT. The full variable domain, rest sourced from reference TRBV30 and TRBJ1-4, is SQTIHQWPATLVQPVGSPLSLECTVEGTSNPNLYWYRQAAGRGLQLLFYSVGIGQISSEVPQNLSASRPQDRQFILSSKKLLLSDSGFYLCAWSPGQLAGNEKLFFGSGTQLSVL.

The table lists this clone with a count of one. This chain uses TRBV4-1 with TRBJ1-6; D not certain. This CDR3 is 15 amino acids long. Trimming stripped 0 bases from V and 6 bases from J, with 9 bases between. Germline values: CDR1 MGHRA, CDR2 YSYEKL. This chain's CDR3 is CASSQDGLSNSPLHF. The CDR3 region has the DNA TGCGCCAGCAGCCAAGATGGACTGAGTAATTCACCCCTCCACTTT.

This chain connects TRBV29-1 to TRBJ2-7, with 12 bases identical to TRBD2. CDR1 SQVTM and CDR2 ANQGSEA come from the germline V gene. V lost 6 bases to trimming and J lost 3 bases; unmatched junction nucleotides: 3. The CDR3 is 13 amino acids. The DNA for the CDR3 is TGCAGCGTGGCACTAGCGGGGGGCTACGAGCAGTACTTC. This sequence encodes CSVALAGGYEQYF.

CDR3 sequence (DNA): TGTGCCTGGAATGACGGGGGCACTGAAGCTTTCTTT. It specifies CAWNDGGTEAFF. The rearrangement uses TRBV30 and TRBJ1-1; D perhaps matches TRBD1 (5 bases). V lost 4 bases to trimming and J lost 4 bases, with 10 bases between them. The germline CDR1 and CDR2 sequences are GTSNPN and SVGIG (reference sequence). The CDR3 loop spans 12 amino acids.

CDR3 nucleotides: TGTGCCAGCAGTTTATCGTACGGGGGTAGCAATCAGCCCCAGCATTTT. Translation: CASSLSYGGSNQPQHF. The chain carries TRBV27 and TRBJ1-5; TRBD1 is a possible D gene (5 bases). Germline V lookup: CDR1 MNHEY, CDR2 SMNVEV (reference sequence). Trimming shortened V by 0 bases and J by 0 bases, and 9 bases separated the two germline ends. This CDR3 is 16 amino acids long.

The V gene is TRBV4-2, the J gene TRBJ2-2; D might be TRBD2 (6 bases). Germline CDR1 reads LGHNA; CDR2 reads YNFKEQ. V lost 4 bases and J 1 base, leaving 13 bases between the germline ends. The CDR3 sequence is 16 residues long. The CDR3 nucleotides read TGTGCCAGCAGCCTAGGGGACTCCCTGAACACCGGGGAGCTGTTTTTT. It codes for CASSLGDSLNTGELFF.

CDR3 loop: CASSLQEIWSNQPQHF. The CDR3 coding sequence is TGTGCCAGCAGCTTACAGGAAATTTGGAGCAATCAGCCCCAGCATTTT. The genes are TRBV6-4 and TRBJ1-5; possible D gene TRBD1, 5 bases. The germline V and J ends were trimmed by 6 bases and 1 base, with 16 bases remaining between them. Germline lookup yields CDR1 MRHNA and CDR2 SNTAGT. CDR3 length equals 16 residues.

This chain links TRBV7-9 with TRBJ1-2, with D tentatively TRBD1 (6 bases). Germline assignment: CDR1 SEHNR and CDR2 FQNEAQ (reference sequence). The CDR3 extends over 14 amino acids. Trimming took 6 bases from V and 12 from J, leaving 23 bases between them. The CDR3, as DNA: TGTGCCAGCAGACCTTGGGGACCCACAGAGGGGGACACCTTC. Its protein product is CASRPWGPTEGDTF.

The chain combines TRBV4-1 with TRBJ1-6; the match to TRBD1 covers 7 bases. From germline, CDR1 is MGHRA and CDR2 YSYEKL. CDR3 length: 18 residues. Losses at the gene ends were 3 bases for V and 6 bases for J; bases not matched to a gene: 14. The CDR3 sequence is CASSHSKRDRARNSPLHF. The CDR3 coding sequence is TGCGCCAGCAGCCACTCAAAGCGCGACAGGGCGCGTAATTCACCCCTCCACTTT.

The V call is TRBV7-9, the J call TRBJ2-1, with D possibly matching TRBD2 (5 bases). Trimming took 5 bases from V and 9 from J, leaving 8 bases between them. This CDR3 spans 11 amino acids. Germline CDR1 reads SEHNR; CDR2 reads FQNEAQ (reference sequence). The CDR3 region is CASSGSGEQFF. CDR3 DNA sequence: TGTGCCAGCAGCGGCAGCGGTGAGCAGTTCTTC.

The rearrangement joins TRBV4-2 to TRBJ1-1; 7 positions match TRBD1. This CDR3 spans 16 amino acids. The junction had 7 bases not matched to a gene; V was cut back by 0 bases and J by 3 bases. Germline CDR1 reads LGHNA; CDR2 reads YNFKEQ. Written as DNA, the CDR3 is TGTGCCAGCAGCCAAGATGGGGCCCAGGGGGACACTGAAGCTTTCTTT. Residues: CASSQDGAQGDTEAFF.

The V and J genes are TRBV4-2 and TRBJ2-2, with D possibly being TRBD2 (6 bases). This CDR3 has 15 residues. Germline CDR1 and CDR2: LGHNA and YNFKEQ. Trimming removed 0 bases from V and 4 bases from J, with 9 bases in between. The CDR3 is CASSQETGLTGELFF. CDR3 sequence (DNA): TGTGCCAGCAGCCAAGAAACGGGACTCACCGGGGAGCTGTTTTTT.

The chain employs TRBV12-5 and TRBJ2-2, with 7 bases that match TRBD2. Germline trimming cut 2 bases from V and 4 bases from J; bases unmatched to any gene: 4. This CDR3 contains 15 residues. The germline V gene has CDR1 LGHNT and CDR2 FRNRAP. In nucleotides, the CDR3 is TGTGCTAGTGGTTTGCTAGCGGAGCCCACCGGGGAGCTGTTTTTT. This codes for CASGLLAEPTGELFF.

The chain carries TRBV11-2 and TRBJ2-3; the D is unclear. The germline V gene has CDR1 SGHAT and CDR2 FQNNGV. V gave up 5 bases and J gave up 4 bases, with 10 bases separating them. The CDR3 extends over 13 amino acids. This CDR3 reads CASSPKLADTQYF. In nucleotides, the CDR3 is TGTGCCAGCAGCCCCAAGCTTGCAGATACGCAGTATTTT.

In DNA form, the CDR3 reads TGTGCCAGCAGCGTTGGAGCGGGAGAGTGGGATGAGCAGTTCTTC. It specifies CASSVGAGEWDEQFF. V usage is TRBV9 and J usage is TRBJ2-1, with 8 nucleotides matching TRBD2. The CDR3 is 15 residues long. The V gene's germline CDR1 is SGDLS and CDR2 YYNGEE. V trimming: 2 bases; J trimming: 8 bases; junction bases outside the gene matches: 9.

The chain employs TRBV2 and TRBJ2-5, with D possibly matching TRBD1 (6 bases). The CDR3 has 13 amino acids. Germline V gives CDR1 SNHLY, CDR2 FYNNEI. V was pared by 6 bases and J by 3 bases, with 11 bases between. CDR3 DNA sequence: TGTGCCAGCAGACGGACAGAAAAAGAGACCCAGTACTTC. Amino acid sequence: CASRRTEKETQYF. The whole variable domain, remainder taken from reference TRBV2 and TRBJ2-5, is EPEVTQTPSHQVTQMGQEVILRCVPISNHLYFYWYRQILGQKVEFLVSFYNNEISEKSEIFDDQFSVERPDGSNFTLKIRSTKLEDSAMYFCASRRTEKETQYFGPGTRLLVL.

V and J are TRBV29-1 and TRBJ2-7; 8 bases agree with TRBD1. Germline CDR1 reads SQVTM; CDR2 reads ANQGSEA. The CDR3 has 13 amino acids. With V trimmed by 3 bases and J by 6 bases, 7 bases remained unmatched. This CDR3 reads CSVDTDRVAEQYF. CDR3 bases: TGCAGCGTTGACACGGACAGGGTGGCCGAGCAGTACTTC.

V and J are TRBV19 and TRBJ2-3; 12 bases fit TRBD2. This CDR3 contains 15 residues. Germline V lookup: CDR1 LNHDA, CDR2 SQIVND (reference sequence). Losses at the gene ends were 10 bases for V and 3 bases for J; bases not matched to a gene: 8. The CDR3 loop reads CATSLLAGGTDTQYF. CDR3 nucleotide sequence: TGTGCCACCTCCCTCCTAGCGGGAGGGACAGATACGCAGTATTTT.

The V call is TRBV11-3, the J call TRBJ2-3; possibly TRBD2 for D (7 bases). In germline, CDR1 is SGHNT, CDR2 YENEEA. CDR3 size: 15 residues. V was cut by 6 bases and J by 3 bases, with 16 bases left in between. This CDR3 reads CASSKQGGETDTQYF. The CDR3 DNA is TGTGCCAGCAGTAAACAGGGAGGGGAGACAGATACGCAGTATTTT. Supplemented by reference TRBV11-3 and TRBJ2-3, the full variable domain reads EAGVVQSPRYKIIEKKQPVAFWCNPISGHNTLYWYLQNLGQGPELLIRYENEEAVDDSQLPKDRFSAERLKGVDSTLKIQPAELGDSAVYLCASSKQGGETDTQYFGPGTRLTVL.

This clone has only a few counts. This rearrangement joins TRBV10-1 to TRBJ2-2; TRBD2 might be the D (6 bases). The CDR3 extends over 14 amino acids. Germline CDR1 reads WNHNN; CDR2 reads SYGVQD (reference sequence). Trimming pared 8 bases from V and 4 bases from J, leaving 14 bases between. CDR3 in amino acids: CASSAGRATGELFF. The CDR3 DNA follows: TGCGCCAGCTCAGCGGGTCGGGCCACCGGGGAGCTGTTTTTT.

The chain joins TRBV19 to TRBJ1-4; the D gene is possibly TRBD1 (6 bases). V shed 7 bases and J shed 8 bases, with 17 bases lying between them. Germline CDR1 and CDR2: LNHDA and SQIVND (reference sequence). The CDR3 runs to 14 residues. The chain's CDR3 is CASTPTGRDEKLFF. The CDR3 DNA reads TGTGCCAGTACCCCTACAGGGAGGGACGAAAAACTGTTTTTT. Drawing the rest from reference TRBV19 and TRBJ1-4, the complete variable domain is DGGITQSPKYLFRKEGQNVTLSCEQNLNHDAMYWYRQDPGQGLRLIYYSQIVNDFQKGDIAEGYSVSREKKESFPLTVTSAQKNPTAFYLCASTPTGRDEKLFFGSGTQLSVL.

The genes are TRBV28 and TRBJ2-7; 10 positions agree with TRBD2. Germline CDR1 MDHEN, CDR2 SYDVKM. The length of the CDR3 is 15 residues. The trim removed 8 bases at V and 2 bases at J, leaving 9 bases unmatched. The DNA for the CDR3 is TGTGCCAGCTTGGGGCTAGCGGGAGTGCCCTACGAGCAGTACTTC. This encodes CASLGLAGVPYEQYF.

In this sample, this clone turned up once. This chain uses TRBV28 with TRBJ1-6; 7 nucleotides match TRBD1. Germline lookup yields CDR1 MDHEN and CDR2 SYDVKM. The CDR3 totals 13 residues. V was pared by 11 bases and J by 8 bases, with 9 bases of the junction left unmatched. The CDR3 bases are TGTGCCTCCTCAGACAGGGCCTATTCACCCCTCCACTTT. It codes for CASSDRAYSPLHF.

The chain carries TRBV27 and TRBJ2-7, with 9 bases aligning to TRBD1. Trimming took 6 bases from V and 3 from J; bases not matched to a gene: 6. Germline-derived CDR1 and CDR2 are MNHEY and SMNVEV (reference sequence). The CDR3 is 14 amino acids. The CDR3 bases are TGTGCCAGCAGGTCCGGGACAGGGTACTACGAGCAGTACTTC. Translation gives CASRSGTGYYEQYF.

The CDR3 DNA follows: TGCAGCCTCCGAAGTGTAGGGGCTCGTCAAAGAACTAATGAAAAACTGTTTTTT. Its protein is CSLRSVGARQRTNEKLFF. V and J are TRBV29-1 and TRBJ1-4, with D possibly matching TRBD1 (5 bases). The CDR3 is made up of 18 amino acids. CDR1 is SQVTM and CDR2 is ANQGSEA in the germline V gene. Trimming took 8 bases from V and 1 from J, leaving 26 bases between them.